These 7 T cell receptor beta chains were sequenced from one sample in a study of T-cell memory formation after mild COVID-19. TCRdb used MiXCR to reprocess the 5' RACE reads, holding one entry per CDR3 protein. The table lists 220,000 or so distinct CDR3 sequences, approximately 10% of them singletons, with 3.5% to 4% in the top ten. The specimen sequenced was PBMCs or a T cell subset sorted from them (not recorded which). These receptor sequences come from a man between 18 and 29 years old who had mild COVID-19 (a few samples of this study predate the infection). Cell type and time point are not known.

The V and J genes are TRBV5-6 and TRBJ2-1, with 7 nucleotides matching TRBD2. The germline gives CDR1 SGHDT, CDR2 YYEEEE. The J segment lost 3 bases and the V segment lost 4 bases, leaving 7 bases of the junction unmatched. There are 15 residues in the CDR3. The CDR3: CASSPKSGDYNEQFF. CDR3 sequence (DNA): TGTGCCAGCAGCCCTAAAAGCGGGGACTACAATGAGCAGTTCTTC.

The chain carries TRBV6-2 or TRBV6-3 and TRBJ1-2; D is ambiguous. V lost 2 bases and J lost 2, with 9 bases in between. Germline CDR1 MNHEY, CDR2 SVGEGT. The CDR3 is made up of 14 amino acids. The CDR3 spells CASSYAAENYGYTF. Written as DNA, the CDR3 is TGTGCCAGCAGTTACGCAGCGGAGAACTATGGCTACACCTTC.

The J gene is TRBJ2-3, the V gene TRBV4-2; 7 bases are shared with TRBD1. The CDR3 is 15 residues long. Germline CDR1 LGHNA, CDR2 YNFKEQ. V was clipped by 2 bases and J by 2 bases; unmatched bases: 4. CDR3 sequence: CASSQPDRYTDTQYF. For the CDR3, the DNA is TGTGCCAGCAGCCAACCGGACAGGTACACAGATACGCAGTATTTT.

The rearrangement joins TRBV2 to TRBJ1-5; D gene ambiguous. CDR3 size: 12 residues. Germline V CDR1 and CDR2: SNHLY, FYNNEI. Trimming cost V 6 bases and J 4 bases, with 7 bases left between them. The CDR3 loop is CASRAMNQPQHF. The CDR3, as DNA: TGTGCCAGCAGGGCCATGAATCAGCCCCAGCATTTT.

This clonotype was observed many times. The genes are TRBV5-1 and TRBJ1-1; TRBD1 aligns across 7 bases. The trim removed 3 bases at V and 5 bases at J, leaving 7 bases unmatched. This CDR3 is 14 amino acids long. Germline V gene sequence: CDR1 SGHRS, CDR2 YFSETQ. In DNA, the CDR3 is TGCGCCAGCAGCTCCGGGACAGAGGGGACTGAAGCTTTCTTT. Translating gives CASSSGTEGTEAFF.

The sample holds a few counts of this clonotype. The chain is built from TRBV7-3 and TRBJ2-3; 8 bases match TRBD2. The V gene end was trimmed by 1 base and the J gene end by 4 bases; junction bases not matched to a gene: 4. This CDR3 region has 15 residues. CDR1 is SGHTA, CDR2 FQGTGA, per germline. CDR3: CASSLKRGGADTQYF. In DNA form, the CDR3 reads TGTGCCAGCAGCTTAAAACGGGGGGGAGCAGATACGCAGTATTTT.

This clonotype was seen more than once but under ten times. The V gene is TRBV5-5, the J gene TRBJ2-5; tentatively, D is TRBD2 (6 bases). CDR3 length equals 14 residues. Deletions cut 2 bases from V and 5 bases from J, with 13 bases between. Looked up from germline, CDR1 is SGHKS and CDR2 is YYEKEE (reference sequence). CDR3 nucleotides: TGTGCCAGCAGCTTATCTCCCAGCGGGGAGACCCAGTACTTC. Translating it yields CASSLSPSGETQYF.